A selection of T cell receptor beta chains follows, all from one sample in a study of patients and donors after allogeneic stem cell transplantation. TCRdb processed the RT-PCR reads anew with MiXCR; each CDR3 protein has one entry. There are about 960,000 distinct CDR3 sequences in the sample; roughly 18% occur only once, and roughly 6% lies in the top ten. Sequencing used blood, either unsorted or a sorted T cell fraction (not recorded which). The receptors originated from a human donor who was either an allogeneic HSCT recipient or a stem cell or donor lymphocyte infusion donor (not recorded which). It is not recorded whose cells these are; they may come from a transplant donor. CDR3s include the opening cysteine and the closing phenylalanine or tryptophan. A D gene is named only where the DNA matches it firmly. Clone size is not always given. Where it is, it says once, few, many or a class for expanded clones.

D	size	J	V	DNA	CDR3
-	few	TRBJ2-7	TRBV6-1	TGTGCCAGCAGCTCGACCCGGGGGACGATCTCCTACGAGCAGTACTTC	CASSSTRGTISYEQYF
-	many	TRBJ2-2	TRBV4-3	TGCGCCAGCAGCCATCTACAGGGTAGTCTTTCAACCGGGGAGCTGTTTTTT	CASSHLQGSLSTGELFF
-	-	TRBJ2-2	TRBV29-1	TGCAGCGTTGACGTGGACGCCGGGGAGCTGTTTTTT	CSVDVDAGELFF
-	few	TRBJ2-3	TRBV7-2	TGTGCCAGCAGCTTACCCAGGGTGGGCACAGATACGCAGTATTTT	CASSLPRVGTDTQYF
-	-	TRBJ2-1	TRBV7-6	TGTGCCAGCAGCTCTACTCCGAGCTCCTACAATGAGCAGTTCTTC	CASSSTPSSYNEQFF
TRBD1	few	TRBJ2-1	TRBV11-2	TGTGCCAGCAGCCGAAGTCCAGGGGGCCGGAGCAATGAGCAGTTCTTC	CASSRSPGGRSNEQFF
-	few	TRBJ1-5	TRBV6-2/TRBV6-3	TGTGCCAGCGGGAACAGGGTGAGTCAGCCCCAGCATTTT	CASGNRVSQPQHF
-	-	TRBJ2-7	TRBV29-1	TGCAGCGTTGAAGGGGTCTCCTACGAGCAGTACTTC	CSVEGVSYEQYF
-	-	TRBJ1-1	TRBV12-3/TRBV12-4	TGTGCCAGCAGTGGACAGCCCGGCGCTGAAGCTTTCTTT	CASSGQPGAEAFF
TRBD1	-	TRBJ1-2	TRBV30	TGTGCCTGGTCAACCGGGACAGCCAACTATGGCTACACCTTC	CAWSTGTANYGYTF
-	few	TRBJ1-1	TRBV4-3	TGCGCCAGCAGCCAAGAGACAAGTGACCGGAACACTGAAGCTTTCTTT	CASSQETSDRNTEAFF
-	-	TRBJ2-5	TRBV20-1	TGCAGTGCTATAAAGGGGTCGAGTCAAGAGACCCAGTACTTC	CSAIKGSSQETQYF
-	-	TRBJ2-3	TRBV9	TGTGCCAGCAGCCCAAGCCCCGGAAACACAGATACGCAGTATTTT	CASSPSPGNTDTQYF
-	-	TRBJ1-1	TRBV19	TGTGCCAGTAGTGGAGACCCCGGGACAACGAACACTGAAGCTTTCTTT	CASSGDPGTTNTEAFF
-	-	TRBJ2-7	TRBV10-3	TGTGCCATCGCATGGCAGCTAGATCGGCCCTACAAGCAGTACTTC	CAIAWQLDRPYKQYF
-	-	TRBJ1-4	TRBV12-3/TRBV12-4	TGTGCCAGCAGTTTAGCTGGAAAACTCAGGGGAAAACTGTTTTTT	CASSLAGKLRGKLFF
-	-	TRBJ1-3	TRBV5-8	TGTGCCAGCACCTCCGGCGGGACTGGAAACACCATATATTTT	CASTSGGTGNTIYF
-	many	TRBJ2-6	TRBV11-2	TGTGCCAGCAGAATCTCTGGGGCCAACGTCCTGACTTTC	CASRISGANVLTF
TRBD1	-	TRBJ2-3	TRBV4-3	TGCGCCAGCAGCCAAGGGGGCAGGGGGCAAGATACGCAGTATTTT	CASSQGGRGQDTQYF
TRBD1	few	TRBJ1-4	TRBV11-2	TGTGCCAGCAAAATTACAGGGGGCTTCGCTAATGAAAAACTGTTTTTT	CASKITGGFANEKLFF
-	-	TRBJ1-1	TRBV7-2	TGTGCCAGCAGCTTTATGGGCACTGAAGCTTTCTTT	CASSFMGTEAFF
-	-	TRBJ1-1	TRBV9	TGTGCCAGCAGCGAGAGAGAGTTGCTCTTCAACACTGAAGCTTTCTTT	CASSERELLFNTEAFF
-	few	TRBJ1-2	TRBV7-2	TGTGCCAGCAGCTTAGAGGGGAGTTCCTATGGCTACACCTTC	CASSLEGSSYGYTF
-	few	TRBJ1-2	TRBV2	TGTGCCAGCAGTGTGACCAATGGCTACACCTTC	CASSVTNGYTF
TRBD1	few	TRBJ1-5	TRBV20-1	TGCAGTGCTTACTCAGGGGGCGATCAGCCCCAGCATTTT	CSAYSGGDQPQHF
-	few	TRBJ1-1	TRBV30	TGTGCCTGGAGTGGTTTGGGGTCCACTGAAGCTTTCTTT	CAWSGLGSTEAFF
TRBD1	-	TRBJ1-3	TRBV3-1	TGTGCCAGCAGCCAAGCGCGACAGGGAACTTTTGCTGGAAACACCATATATTTT	CASSQARQGTFAGNTIYF
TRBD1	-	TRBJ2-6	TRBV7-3	TGTGCCAGCAGTCACCAGGGGGCGTACTCTGGGGCCAACGTCCTGACTTTC	CASSHQGAYSGANVLTF
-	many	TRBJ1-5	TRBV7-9	TGTGCCAGCAGCGTTACTGAGAGCAATCAGCCCCAGCATTTT	CASSVTESNQPQHF
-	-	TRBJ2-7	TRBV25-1	TGTGCCAGCAGTGATGGATCCACCTACGAGCAGTACTTC	CASSDGSTYEQYF
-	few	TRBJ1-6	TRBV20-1	TGCAGTGCTAGAGATACGGGGTTTTATAATTCACCCCTCCACTTT	CSARDTGFYNSPLHF
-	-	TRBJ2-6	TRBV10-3	TGTGCCATCAGTGAGTCGGAATTGGGCGTCTCTGGGGCCAACGTCCTGACTTTC	CAISESELGVSGANVLTF
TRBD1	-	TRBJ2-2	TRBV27	TGTGCCAGCAGTCACGACAGGGCCTTCACCGGGGAGCTGTTTTTT	CASSHDRAFTGELFF
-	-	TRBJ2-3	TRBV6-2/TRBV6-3	TGTGCCAGCAGTGATAGGGCCAGGGATACGCAGTATTTT	CASSDRARDTQYF
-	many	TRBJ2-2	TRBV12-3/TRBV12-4	TGTGCCAGCACCACAAGCCTCACAGGGCTGTTTTTT	CASTTSLTGLFF
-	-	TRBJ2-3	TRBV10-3	TGTGCCATCAGTGGCGATAGCGGTACTGGTACGCAGTATTTT	CAISGDSGTGTQYF
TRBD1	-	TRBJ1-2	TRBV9	TGTGCCAGCAGCGCCGGGGGAGACAGGGCTTATGGCTACACCTTC	CASSAGGDRAYGYTF
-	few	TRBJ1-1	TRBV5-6	TGTGCCAGCAGCTTCATCAGGGGAGTAACTGAAGCTTTCTTT	CASSFIRGVTEAFF
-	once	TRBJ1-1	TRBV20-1	TGCAGTGCGCTACCCGAGCCGAACACTGAAGCTTTCTTT	CSALPEPNTEAFF
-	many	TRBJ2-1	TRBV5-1	TGCGCCAGCAGCTTGGGGGATAACTCCTACAATGAGCAGTTCTTC	CASSLGDNSYNEQFF
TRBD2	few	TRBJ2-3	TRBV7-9	TGTGCCAGCAGCGCCCTTCCTAGCGGGACGAGAAAAGATACGCAGTATTTT	CASSALPSGTRKDTQYF
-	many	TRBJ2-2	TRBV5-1	TGCGCCAGCAGCTTGGTCGGGGGGCGCGACATCGGGGAGCTGTTTTTT	CASSLVGGRDIGELFF